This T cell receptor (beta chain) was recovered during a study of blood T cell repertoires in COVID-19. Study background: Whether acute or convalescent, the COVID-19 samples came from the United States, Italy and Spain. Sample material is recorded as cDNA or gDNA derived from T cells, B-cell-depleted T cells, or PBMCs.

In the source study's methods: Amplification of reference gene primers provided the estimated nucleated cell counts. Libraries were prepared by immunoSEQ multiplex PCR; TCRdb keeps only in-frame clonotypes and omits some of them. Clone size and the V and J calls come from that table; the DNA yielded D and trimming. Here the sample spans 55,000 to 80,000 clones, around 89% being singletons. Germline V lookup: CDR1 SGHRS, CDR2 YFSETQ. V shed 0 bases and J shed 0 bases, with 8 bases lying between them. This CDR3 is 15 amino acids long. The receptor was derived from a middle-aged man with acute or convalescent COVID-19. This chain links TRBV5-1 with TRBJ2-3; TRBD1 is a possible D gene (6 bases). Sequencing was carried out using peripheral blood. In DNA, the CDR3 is TGCGCCAGCAGCTTGGAGGGGGAGAGCACAGATACGCAGTATTTT. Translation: CASSLEGESTDTQYF. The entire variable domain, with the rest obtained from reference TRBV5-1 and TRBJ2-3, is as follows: KAGVTQTPRYLIKTRGQQVTLSCSPISGHRSVSWYQQTPGQGLQFLFEYFSETQRNKGNFPGRFSGRQFSNSRSEMNVSTLELGDSALYLCASSLEGESTDTQYFGPGTRLTVL.